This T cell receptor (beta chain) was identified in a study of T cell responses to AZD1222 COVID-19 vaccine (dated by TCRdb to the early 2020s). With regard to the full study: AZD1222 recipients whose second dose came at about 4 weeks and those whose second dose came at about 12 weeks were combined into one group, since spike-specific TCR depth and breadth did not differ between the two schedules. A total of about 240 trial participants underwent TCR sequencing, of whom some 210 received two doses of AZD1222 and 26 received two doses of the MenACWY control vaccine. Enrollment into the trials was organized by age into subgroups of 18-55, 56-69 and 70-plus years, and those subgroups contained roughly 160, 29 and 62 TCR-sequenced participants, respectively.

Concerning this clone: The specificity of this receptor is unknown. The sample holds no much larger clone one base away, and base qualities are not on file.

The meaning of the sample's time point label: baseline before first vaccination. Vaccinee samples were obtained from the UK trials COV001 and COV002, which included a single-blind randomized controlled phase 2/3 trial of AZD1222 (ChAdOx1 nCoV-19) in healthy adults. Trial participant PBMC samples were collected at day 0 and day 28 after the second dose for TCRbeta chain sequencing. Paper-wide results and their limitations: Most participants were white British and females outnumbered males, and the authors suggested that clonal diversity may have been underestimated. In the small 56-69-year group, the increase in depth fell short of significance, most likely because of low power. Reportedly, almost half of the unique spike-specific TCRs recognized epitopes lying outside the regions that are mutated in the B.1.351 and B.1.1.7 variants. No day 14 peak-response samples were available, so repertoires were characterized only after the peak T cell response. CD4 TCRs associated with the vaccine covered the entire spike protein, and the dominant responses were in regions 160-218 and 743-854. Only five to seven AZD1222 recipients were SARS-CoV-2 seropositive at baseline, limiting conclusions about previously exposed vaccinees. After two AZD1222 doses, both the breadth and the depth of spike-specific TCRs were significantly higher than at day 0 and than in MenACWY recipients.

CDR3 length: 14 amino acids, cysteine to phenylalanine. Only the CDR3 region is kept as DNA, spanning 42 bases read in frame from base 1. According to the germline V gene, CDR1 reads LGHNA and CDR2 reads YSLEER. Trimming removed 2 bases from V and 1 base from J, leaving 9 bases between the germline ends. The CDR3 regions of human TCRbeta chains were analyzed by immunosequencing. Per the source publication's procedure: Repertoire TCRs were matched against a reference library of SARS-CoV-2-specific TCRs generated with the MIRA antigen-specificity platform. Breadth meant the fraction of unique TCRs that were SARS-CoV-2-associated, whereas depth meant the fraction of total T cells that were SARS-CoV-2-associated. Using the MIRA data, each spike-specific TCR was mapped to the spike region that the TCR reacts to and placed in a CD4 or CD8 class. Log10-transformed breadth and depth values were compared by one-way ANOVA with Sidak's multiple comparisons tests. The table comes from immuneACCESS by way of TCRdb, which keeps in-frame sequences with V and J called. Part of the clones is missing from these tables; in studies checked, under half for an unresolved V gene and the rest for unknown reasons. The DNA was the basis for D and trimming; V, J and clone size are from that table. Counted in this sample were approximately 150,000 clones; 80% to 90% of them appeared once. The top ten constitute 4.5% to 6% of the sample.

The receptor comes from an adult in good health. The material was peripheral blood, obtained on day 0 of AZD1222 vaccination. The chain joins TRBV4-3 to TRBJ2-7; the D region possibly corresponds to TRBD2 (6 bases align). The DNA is TGCGCCAGCAGCCAAAGGGCGGGATCCTACGAGCAGTACTTC. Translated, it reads CASSQRAGSYEQYF.